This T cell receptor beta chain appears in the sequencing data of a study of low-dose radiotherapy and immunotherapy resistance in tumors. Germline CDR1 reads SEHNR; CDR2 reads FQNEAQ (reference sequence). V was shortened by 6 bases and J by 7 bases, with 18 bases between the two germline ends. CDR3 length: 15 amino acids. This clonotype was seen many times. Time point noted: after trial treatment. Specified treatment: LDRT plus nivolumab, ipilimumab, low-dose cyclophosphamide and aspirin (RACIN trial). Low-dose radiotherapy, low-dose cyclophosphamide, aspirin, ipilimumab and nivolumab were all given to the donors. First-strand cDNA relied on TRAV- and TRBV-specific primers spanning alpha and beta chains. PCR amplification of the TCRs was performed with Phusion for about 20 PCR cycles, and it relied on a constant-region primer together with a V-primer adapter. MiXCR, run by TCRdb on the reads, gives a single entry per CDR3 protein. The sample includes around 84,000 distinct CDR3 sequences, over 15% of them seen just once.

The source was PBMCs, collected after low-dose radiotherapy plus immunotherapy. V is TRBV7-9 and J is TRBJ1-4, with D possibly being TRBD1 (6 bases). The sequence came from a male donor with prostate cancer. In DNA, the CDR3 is TGTGCCAGCAGGGGGACCGGGACACTAGGTGAAAAACTGTTTTTT. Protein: CASRGTGTLGEKLFF.